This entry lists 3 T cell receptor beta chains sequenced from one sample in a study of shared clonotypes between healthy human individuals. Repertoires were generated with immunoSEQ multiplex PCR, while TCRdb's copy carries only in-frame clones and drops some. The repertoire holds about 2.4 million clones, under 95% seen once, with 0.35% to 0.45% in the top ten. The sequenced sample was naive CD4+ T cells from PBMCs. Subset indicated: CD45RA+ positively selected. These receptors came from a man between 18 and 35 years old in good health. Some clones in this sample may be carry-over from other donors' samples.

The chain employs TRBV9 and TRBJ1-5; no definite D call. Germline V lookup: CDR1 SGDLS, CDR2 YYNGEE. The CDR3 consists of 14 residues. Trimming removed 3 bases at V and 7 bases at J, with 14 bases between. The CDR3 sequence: CASSADWSLQPQHF. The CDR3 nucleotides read TGTGCCAGCAGCGCGGACTGGTCCCTACAGCCCCAGCATTTT.

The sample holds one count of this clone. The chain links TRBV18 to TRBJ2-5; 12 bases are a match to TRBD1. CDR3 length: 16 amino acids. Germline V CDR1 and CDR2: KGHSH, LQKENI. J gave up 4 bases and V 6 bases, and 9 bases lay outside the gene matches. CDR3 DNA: TGTGCCAGCTCCCCAGGGACAGGGGGCTTCGCAGAGACCCAGTACTTC. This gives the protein CASSPGTGGFAETQYF.

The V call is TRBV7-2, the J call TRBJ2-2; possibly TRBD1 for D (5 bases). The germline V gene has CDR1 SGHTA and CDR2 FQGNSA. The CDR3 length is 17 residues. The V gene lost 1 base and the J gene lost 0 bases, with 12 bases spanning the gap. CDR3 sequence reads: CASSLVRRTTNTGELFF. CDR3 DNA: TGTGCCAGCAGCTTAGTCCGTCGGACAACGAACACCGGGGAGCTGTTTTTT.